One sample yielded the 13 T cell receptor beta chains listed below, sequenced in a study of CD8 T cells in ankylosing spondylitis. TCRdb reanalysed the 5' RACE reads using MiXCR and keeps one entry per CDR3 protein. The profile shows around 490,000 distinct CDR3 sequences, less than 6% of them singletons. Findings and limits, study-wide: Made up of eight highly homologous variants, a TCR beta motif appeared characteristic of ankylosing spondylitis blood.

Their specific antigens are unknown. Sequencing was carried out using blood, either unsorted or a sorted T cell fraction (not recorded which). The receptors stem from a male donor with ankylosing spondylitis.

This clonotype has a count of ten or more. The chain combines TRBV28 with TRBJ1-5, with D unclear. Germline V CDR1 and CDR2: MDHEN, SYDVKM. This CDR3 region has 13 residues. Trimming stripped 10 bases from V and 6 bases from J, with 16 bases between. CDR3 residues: CATLDRWSQPQHF. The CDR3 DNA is TGTGCCACCCTTGACCGCTGGAGTCAGCCCCAGCATTTT.

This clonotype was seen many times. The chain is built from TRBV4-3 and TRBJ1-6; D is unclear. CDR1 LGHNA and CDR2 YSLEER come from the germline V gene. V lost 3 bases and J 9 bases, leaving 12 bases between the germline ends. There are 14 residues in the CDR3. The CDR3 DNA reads TGCGCCAGCAGCCAGGCCTCCCGCGGTTCACCCCTCCACTTT. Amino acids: CASSQASRGSPLHF.

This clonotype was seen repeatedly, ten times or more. The CDR3 is CSASLVGQFF. The CDR3 nucleotides are TGCAGTGCTAGTCTAGTGGGGCAGTTCTTC. The chain employs TRBV20-1 and TRBJ2-1; D not certain. The germline gives CDR1 DFQATT, CDR2 SNEGSKA (reference sequence). Trimming stripped 3 bases from V and 12 bases from J, with 9 bases between. The CDR3 is 10 amino acids.

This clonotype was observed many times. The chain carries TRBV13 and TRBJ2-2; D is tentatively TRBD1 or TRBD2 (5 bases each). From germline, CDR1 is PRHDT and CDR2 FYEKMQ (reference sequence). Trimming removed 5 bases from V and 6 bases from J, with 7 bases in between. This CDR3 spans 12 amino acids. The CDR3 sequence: CASSRGPGELFF. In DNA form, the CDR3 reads TGTGCCAGCAGCCGGGGACCCGGGGAGCTGTTTTTT. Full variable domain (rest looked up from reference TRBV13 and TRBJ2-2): AAGVIQSPRHLIKEKRETATLKCYPIPRHDTVYWYQQGPGQDPQFLISFYEKMQSDKGSIPDRFSAQQFSDYHSELNMSSLELGDSALYFCASSRGPGELFFGEGSRLTVL.

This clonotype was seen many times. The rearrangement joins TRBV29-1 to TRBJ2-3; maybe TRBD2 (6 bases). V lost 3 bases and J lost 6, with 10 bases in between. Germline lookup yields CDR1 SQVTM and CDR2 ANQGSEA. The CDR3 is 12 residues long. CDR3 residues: CSVDGGFDTQYF. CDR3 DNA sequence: TGCAGCGTTGATGGGGGGTTCGATACGCAGTATTTT.

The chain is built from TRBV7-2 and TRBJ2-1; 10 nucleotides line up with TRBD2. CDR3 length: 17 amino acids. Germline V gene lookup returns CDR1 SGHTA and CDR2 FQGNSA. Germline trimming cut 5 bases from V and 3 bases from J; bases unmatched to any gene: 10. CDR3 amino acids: CASSGGSGGTFYNEQFF. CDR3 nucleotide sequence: TGTGCCAGCAGCGGGGGTAGCGGGGGGACCTTCTACAATGAGCAGTTCTTC.

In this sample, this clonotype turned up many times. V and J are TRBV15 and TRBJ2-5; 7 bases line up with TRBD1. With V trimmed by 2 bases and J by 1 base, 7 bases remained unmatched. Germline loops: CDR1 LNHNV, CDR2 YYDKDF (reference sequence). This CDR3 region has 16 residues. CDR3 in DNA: TGTGCCACCAGCAGAACGATAGACAGGGTCCAAGAGACCCAGTACTTC. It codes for CATSRTIDRVQETQYF.

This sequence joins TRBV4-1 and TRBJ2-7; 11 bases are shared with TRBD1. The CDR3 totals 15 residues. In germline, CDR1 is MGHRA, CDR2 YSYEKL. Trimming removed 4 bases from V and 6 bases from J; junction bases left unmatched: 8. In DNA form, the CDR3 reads TGCGCCAGCAGCCCGACCGGGACAGGGGGAGGCGAGCAGTACTTC. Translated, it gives CASSPTGTGGGEQYF.

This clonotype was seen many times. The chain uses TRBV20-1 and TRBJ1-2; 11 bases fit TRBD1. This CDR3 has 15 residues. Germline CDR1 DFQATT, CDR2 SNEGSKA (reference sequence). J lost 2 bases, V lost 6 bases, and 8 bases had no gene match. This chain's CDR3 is CSAPGQGAENYGYTF. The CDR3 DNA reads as TGCAGTGCCCCCGGACAGGGGGCGGAGAACTATGGCTACACCTTC.

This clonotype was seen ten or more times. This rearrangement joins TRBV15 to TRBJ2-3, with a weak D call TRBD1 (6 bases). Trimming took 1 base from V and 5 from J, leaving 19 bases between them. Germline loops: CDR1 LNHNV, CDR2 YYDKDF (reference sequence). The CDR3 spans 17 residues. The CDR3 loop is CATSRVGRGNRRDTQYF. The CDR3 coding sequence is TGTGCCACCAGCAGAGTGGGCAGGGGTAATAGAAGAGATACGCAGTATTTT.

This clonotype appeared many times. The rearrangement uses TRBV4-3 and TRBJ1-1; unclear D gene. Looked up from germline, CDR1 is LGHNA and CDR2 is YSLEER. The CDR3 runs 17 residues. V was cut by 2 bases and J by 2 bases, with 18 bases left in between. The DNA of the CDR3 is TGCGCCAGCAGCCAAAAGGGCTACGAAGATATAAACACTGAAGCTTTCTTT. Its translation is CASSQKGYEDINTEAFF.

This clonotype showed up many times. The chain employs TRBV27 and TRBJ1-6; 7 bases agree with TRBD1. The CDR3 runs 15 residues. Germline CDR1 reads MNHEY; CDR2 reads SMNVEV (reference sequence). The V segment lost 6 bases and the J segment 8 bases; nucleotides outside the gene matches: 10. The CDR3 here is CASSRQQGKYSPLHF. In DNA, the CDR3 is TGTGCCAGCAGCCGCCAACAGGGGAAATATTCACCCCTCCACTTT.

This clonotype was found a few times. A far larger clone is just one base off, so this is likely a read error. CDR3 sequence: CASSLEGGDQPQHF. CDR3 nucleotides: TGCGCCAGCAGCTTGGAGGGGGGGGATCAGCCCCAGCATTTT. V and J are TRBV5-1 and TRBJ1-5, with D perhaps TRBD1 (6 bases). The CDR3 totals 14 residues. The germline V and J ends were trimmed by 0 bases and 5 bases, with 9 bases remaining between them. Germline CDR1 SGHRS, CDR2 YFSETQ.